This T cell receptor beta chain appears in the sequencing data of a study of OX40 agonist ivuxolimab in advanced cancers. Study-level background: The costimulatory receptor OX40 (CD134) was targeted by ivuxolimab, a fully human IgG2 agonistic monoclonal antibody. Intravenous ivuxolimab was administered to patients every 2 weeks at six dose levels: 0.01, 0.1, 0.3, 1.5, 3 and 10 mg/kg. Partial responses occurred in three dose-escalation patients, of whom one had hepatocellular carcinoma and two had cutaneous melanoma. In the dose-escalation cohort, 70% to 85% of patients were male, and the mean age was approximately 60 years with a range of about 20 to 90. Peripheral TCRbeta sequencing was intended to test whether TCR sequence diversity was altered and clonal T-cell expansion was caused by ivuxolimab. Of the roughly 51 patients in dose escalation, about 20 had hepatocellular carcinoma, roughly 15 had melanoma, 9 had renal cell carcinoma and 9 had head and neck cancer. The paper describes the monotherapy dose-escalation part (N ≈ 52 patients) of the phase I trial of ivuxolimab. Patients were allowed to have had prior anti-PD-1, anti-PD-L1 or anti-CTLA-4 therapy, and 30% to 40% of the dose-escalation patients had previously received checkpoint inhibitors.

Patients with autoimmune disease history or receiving systemic immunosuppression were excluded from the trial. Peripheral blood for TCR sequencing was drawn from every dose cohort at baseline, at cycle 4 day 1 and at cycle 7 day 1. Samples were obtained from an open-label, multicenter, first-in-human phase I dose-escalation trial of ivuxolimab. The trial enrolled adults with locally advanced or metastatic head and neck squamous cell, hepatocellular, melanoma or renal cell carcinoma. Before TCR sequencing, CD4+ and CD8+ T cells were separately sorted from peripheral blood. What the study reported, not specific to this receptor: At doses of 0.1 to 3.0 mg/kg, clonal expansion of both CD4+ and CD8+ blood T cells was observed from baseline to week 6. Partial responders in the 0.1-3.0 mg/kg groups had among the lowest normalized peripheral clonal expansion, especially among CD8+ T cells. Low levels of normalized T-cell clonal expansion were also seen in some patients who did not respond. Antigen specificity was not determined for the clonally expanded peripheral T cells. After ivuxolimab, more expanded clones were found on average in CD8+ T cells than in CD4+ T cells.

Genomic DNA was isolated from the sorted cells so that the TCRbeta CDR3 region could be sequenced. The immunoSEQ Assay was used for sequencing of TCRbeta CDR3 regions. TCRdb re-hosts the immuneACCESS table, in-frame sequences only. Its copies lack some clones; in the studies checked, an unresolved V gene accounts for under half of them, and the cause for the rest is not known. This sample holds roughly 60,000 clones; less than 95% were observed only once. Of the sample, roughly 0.44% falls within the top ten clones. Concerning this clone: The antigen it binds to is not known. No qualities accompany the bases; no much larger clone lies one base away.

The sequence derives from an adult with an advanced solid tumor such as melanoma, head and neck, liver or kidney cancer. The specimen comprised CD4+ or CD8+ T cells sorted from blood, sampled in a trial of the OX40 agonist ivuxolimab.

The nucleotide sequence reads as follows: TGTGCCAGTAGTAGGGGGCTAGCGGGAGTCGATGAGCAGTTCTTC. Its protein product is CASSRGLAGVDEQFF. The V and J genes are TRBV19 and TRBJ2-1; TRBD2 lines up with 10 middle nucleotides. From the cysteine through the phenylalanine, the CDR3 covers 15 amino acids. Here the CDR3 DNA is all that survives: 45 bases in frame from base 1. Unmatched junction bases come to 8, with V trimmed by 4 bases and J by 8 bases. The germline V gene (reference sequence) supplies CDR1 LNHDA and CDR2 SQIVND.